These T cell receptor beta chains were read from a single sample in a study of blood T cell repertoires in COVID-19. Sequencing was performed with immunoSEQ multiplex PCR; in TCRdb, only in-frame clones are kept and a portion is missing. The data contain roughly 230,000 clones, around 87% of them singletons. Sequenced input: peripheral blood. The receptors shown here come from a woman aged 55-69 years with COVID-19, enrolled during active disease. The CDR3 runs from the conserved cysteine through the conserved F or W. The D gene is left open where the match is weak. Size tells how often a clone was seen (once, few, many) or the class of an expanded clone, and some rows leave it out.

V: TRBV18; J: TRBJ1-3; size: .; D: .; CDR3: CASSPLTGTLGNTIYF; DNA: TGTGCCAGCTCACCTCTGACCGGGACACTTGGAAACACCATATATTTT
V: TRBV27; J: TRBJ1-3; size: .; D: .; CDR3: CASSLSRLSDTIYF; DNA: TGTGCCAGCAGTTTATCACGTCTTAGTGACACCATATATTTT
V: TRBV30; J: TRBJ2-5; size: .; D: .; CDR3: CAWSPGGRETQYF; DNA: TGTGCCTGGAGTCCTGGGGGCCGAGAGACCCAGTACTTC
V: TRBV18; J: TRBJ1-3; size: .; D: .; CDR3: CASSTRVQGSGNTIYF; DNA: TGTGCCAGCTCAACTCGGGTTCAGGGCTCTGGAAACACCATATATTTT
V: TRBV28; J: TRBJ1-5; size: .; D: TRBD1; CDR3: CASRAQGAYSNQPQHF; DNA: TGTGCCAGCAGAGCCCAGGGGGCGTATAGCAATCAGCCCCAGCATTTT
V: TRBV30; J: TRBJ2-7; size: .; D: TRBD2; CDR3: CAWRLAGGHEQYF; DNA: TGTGCCTGGAGACTAGCGGGGGGCCACGAGCAGTACTTC
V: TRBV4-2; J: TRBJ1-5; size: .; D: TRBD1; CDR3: CASSQNTGTGWNSNQPQHF; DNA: TGTGCCAGCAGCCAAAACACCGGGACAGGGTGGAATAGCAATCAGCCCCAGCATTTT
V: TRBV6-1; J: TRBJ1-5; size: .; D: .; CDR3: CASSEEQAQPQHF; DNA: TGTGCCAGCAGTGAAGAGCAAGCCCAGCCCCAGCATTTT
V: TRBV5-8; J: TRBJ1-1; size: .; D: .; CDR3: CASSLRAFF; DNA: TGTGCCAGCAGCTTACGGGCTTTCTTT
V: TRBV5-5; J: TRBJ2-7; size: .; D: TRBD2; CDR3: CASSFRLGGGAYEQYF; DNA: TGTGCCAGCAGCTTTCGGCTTGGCGGGGGGGCCTACGAGCAGTACTTC
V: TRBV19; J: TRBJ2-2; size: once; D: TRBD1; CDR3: CASRSTGHPSGELFF; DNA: TGTGCCAGTAGATCGACAGGGCACCCCTCCGGGGAGCTGTTTTTT
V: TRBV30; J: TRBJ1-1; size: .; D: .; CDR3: CAWGETPLGTEAFF; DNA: TGTGCCTGGGGGGAGACTCCCCTGGGCACTGAAGCTTTCTTT
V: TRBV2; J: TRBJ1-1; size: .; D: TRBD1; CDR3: CASIPQGRLAFF; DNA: TGTGCCAGCATTCCACAGGGGCGGTTAGCTTTCTTT
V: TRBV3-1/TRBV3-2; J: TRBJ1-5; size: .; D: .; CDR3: CASSQGTGNIIPQHF; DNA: TGTGCCAGCAGCCAAGGTACGGGGAATATCATCCCCCAGCATTTT
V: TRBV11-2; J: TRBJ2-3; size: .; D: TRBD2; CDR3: CASSLKVSSGGSTDTQYF; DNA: TGTGCCAGCAGCTTAAAAGTGTCTAGCGGGGGTAGCACAGATACGCAGTATTTT
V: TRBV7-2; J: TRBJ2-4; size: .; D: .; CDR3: CASSPETAKNIQYF; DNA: TGTGCCAGCAGCCCAGAAACGGCCAAAAACATTCAGTACTTC
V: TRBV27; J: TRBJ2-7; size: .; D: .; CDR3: CASRLRKSSYEQYF; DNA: TGTGCCAGCAGACTGAGAAAGAGCTCCTACGAGCAGTACTTC
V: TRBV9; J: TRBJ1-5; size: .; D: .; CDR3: CASSVEGVGNQPQHF; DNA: TGTGCCAGCAGCGTAGAAGGGGTTGGCAATCAGCCCCAGCATTTT
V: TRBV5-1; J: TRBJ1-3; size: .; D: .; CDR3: CASSLTSFASGNTIYF; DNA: TGCGCCAGCAGCTTGACATCTTTTGCCTCTGGAAACACCATATATTTT
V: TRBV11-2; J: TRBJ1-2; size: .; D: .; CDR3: CASSPLANYGYTF; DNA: TGTGCCAGCAGCCCCCTGGCCAACTATGGCTACACCTTC
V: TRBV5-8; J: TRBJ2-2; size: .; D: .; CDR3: CASSPPTIQTGELFF; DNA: TGTGCCAGCAGCCCACCGACTATTCAAACCGGGGAGCTGTTTTTT
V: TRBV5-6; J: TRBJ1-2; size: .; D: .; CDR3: CASSFGEGYGYTF; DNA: TGTGCCAGCAGCTTTGGGGAGGGCTATGGCTACACCTTC
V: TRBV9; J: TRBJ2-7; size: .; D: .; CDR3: CASSPRRDNTEEQYF; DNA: TGTGCCAGCAGCCCACGACGGGACAACACCGAAGAGCAGTACTTC
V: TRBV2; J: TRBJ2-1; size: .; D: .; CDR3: CANQNSEYNEQFF; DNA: TGTGCCAATCAGAATTCCGAATACAATGAGCAGTTCTTC
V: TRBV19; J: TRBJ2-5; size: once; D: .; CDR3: CASSPSGGIEGETQYF; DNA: TGTGCCAGTAGTCCCAGTGGGGGGATCGAGGGAGAGACCCAGTACTTC
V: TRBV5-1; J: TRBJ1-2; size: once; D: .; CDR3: CASSFHRANYGYTF; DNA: TGCGCCAGCAGCTTTCACAGAGCTAACTATGGCTACACCTTC
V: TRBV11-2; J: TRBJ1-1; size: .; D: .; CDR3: CASSLRGGVGTEAFF; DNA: TGTGCCAGCAGCTTACGAGGTGGTGTGGGCACTGAAGCTTTCTTT
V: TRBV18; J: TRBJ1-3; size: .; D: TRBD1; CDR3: CASSPGTASSGNTIYF; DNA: TGTGCCAGCTCCCCCGGGACAGCAAGCTCTGGAAACACCATATATTTT
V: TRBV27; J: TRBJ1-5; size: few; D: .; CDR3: CASSLSGPGDNQPQHF; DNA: TGTGCCAGCAGTTTATCGGGGCCAGGGGACAATCAGCCCCAGCATTTT
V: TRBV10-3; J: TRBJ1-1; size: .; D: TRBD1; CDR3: CAIRKGQGIAEAFF; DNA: TGTGCCATCAGGAAGGGACAGGGCATAGCTGAAGCTTTCTTT
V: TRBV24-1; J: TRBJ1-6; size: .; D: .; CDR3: CATSDRDYKDNSPLHF; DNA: TGTGCCACCAGTGACCGGGACTACAAGGATAATTCACCCCTCCACTTT
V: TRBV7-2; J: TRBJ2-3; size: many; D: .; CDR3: CASSFQGNTDTQYF; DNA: TGTGCCAGCAGCTTCCAGGGAAACACAGATACGCAGTATTTT
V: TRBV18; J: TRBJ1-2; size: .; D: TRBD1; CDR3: CASSPGTGTNYGYTF; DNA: TGTGCCAGCTCACCAGGGACAGGGACCAACTATGGCTACACCTTC
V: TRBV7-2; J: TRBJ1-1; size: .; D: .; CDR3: CASSLRGAVEAFF; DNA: TGTGCCAGCAGCTTACGGGGGGCTGTTGAAGCTTTCTTT
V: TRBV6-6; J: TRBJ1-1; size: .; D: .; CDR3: CASSYAEANTEAFF; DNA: TGTGCCAGCAGTTACGCGGAGGCCAACACTGAAGCTTTCTTT
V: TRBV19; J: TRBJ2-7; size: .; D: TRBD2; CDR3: CASSGWGGDGPYEQYF; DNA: TGTGCCAGTAGTGGTTGGGGGGGAGACGGTCCCTACGAGCAGTACTTC
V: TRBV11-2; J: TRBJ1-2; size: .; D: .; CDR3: CASSTTVNYGYTF; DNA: TGTGCCAGCAGCACGACAGTTAACTATGGCTACACCTTC
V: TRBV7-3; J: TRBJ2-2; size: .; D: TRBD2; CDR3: CASSSGLAGRVGELFF; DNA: TGTGCCAGCAGCTCCGGACTAGCGGGGCGGGTCGGGGAGCTGTTTTTT
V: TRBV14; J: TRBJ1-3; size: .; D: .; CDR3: CASSRGLYRSGNTIYF; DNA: TGTGCCAGCAGCCGGGGACTATACCGCTCTGGAAACACCATATATTTT
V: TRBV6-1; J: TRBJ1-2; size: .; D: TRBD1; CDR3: CASSEDRGIHGYTF; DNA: TGTGCCAGCAGTGAGGACAGGGGCATCCATGGCTACACCTTC
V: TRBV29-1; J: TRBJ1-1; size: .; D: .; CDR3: CSVTGHLNTEAFF; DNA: TGCAGCGTGACGGGACATTTGAACACTGAAGCTTTCTTT
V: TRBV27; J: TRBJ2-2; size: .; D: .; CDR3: CASKPTFTGELFF; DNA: TGTGCCAGCAAACCTACGTTTACCGGGGAGCTGTTTTTT
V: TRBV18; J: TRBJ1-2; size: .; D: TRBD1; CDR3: CASSPTSGQGYGYTF; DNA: TGTGCCAGCTCACCCACTTCCGGACAGGGCTATGGCTACACCTTC
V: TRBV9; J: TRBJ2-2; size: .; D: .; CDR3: CASSLRATDTGELFF; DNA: TGTGCCAGCAGTCTCAGGGCTACGGACACCGGGGAGCTGTTTTTT
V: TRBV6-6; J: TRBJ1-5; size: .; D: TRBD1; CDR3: CASRRWTGTDQPQHF; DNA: TGTGCCAGCAGGAGATGGACAGGGACGGATCAGCCCCAGCATTTT
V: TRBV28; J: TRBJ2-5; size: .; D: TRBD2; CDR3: CASSFPTSGVRQETQYF; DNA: TGTGCCAGCAGTTTCCCGACTAGCGGGGTTCGACAAGAGACCCAGTACTTC
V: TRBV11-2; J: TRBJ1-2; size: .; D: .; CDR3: CASREDRNYYGGYTF; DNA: TGTGCCAGCAGGGAAGACAGGAACTATTACGGAGGCTACACCTTC
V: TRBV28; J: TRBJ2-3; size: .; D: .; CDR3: CAIKGRGGSVDTQYF; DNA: TGTGCCATAAAAGGGAGGGGGGGCTCGGTAGATACGCAGTATTTT
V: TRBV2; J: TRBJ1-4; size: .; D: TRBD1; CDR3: CASKGQGWANEKLFF; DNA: TGTGCCAGCAAGGGACAGGGGTGGGCTAATGAAAAACTGTTTTTT
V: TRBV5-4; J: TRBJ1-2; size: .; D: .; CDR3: CASTRSGGEPYGYTF; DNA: TGTGCCAGCACCCGATCTGGAGGGGAACCCTATGGCTACACCTTC
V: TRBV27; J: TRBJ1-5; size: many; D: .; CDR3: CASSREYNQPQHF; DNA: TGTGCCAGCAGCCGGGAATACAATCAGCCCCAGCATTTT
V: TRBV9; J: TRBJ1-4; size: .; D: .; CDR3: CASSVAPGGGTEKLFF; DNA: TGTGCCAGCAGCGTAGCACCGGGGGGGGGAACTGAAAAACTGTTTTTT
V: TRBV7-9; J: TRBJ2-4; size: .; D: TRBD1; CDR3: CASSRQGLEAKNIQYF; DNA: TGTGCCAGCAGCCGACAGGGGCTTGAAGCCAAAAACATTCAGTACTTC
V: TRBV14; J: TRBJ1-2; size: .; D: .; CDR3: CASSFQMYGYTF; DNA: TGTGCCAGCAGCTTCCAGATGTATGGCTACACCTTC
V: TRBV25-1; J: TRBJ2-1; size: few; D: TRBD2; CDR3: CASSSSRGSDNEQFF; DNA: TGTGCCAGCAGTAGTTCGCGGGGGTCCGACAATGAGCAGTTCTTC